The next 25 T cell receptor beta chains were all read from a single sample in a study of T cell responses to AZD1222 COVID-19 vaccine. Produced via immunoSEQ multiplex PCR; TCRdb's table is partial and in-frame only. Of tens of thousands of clones listed, approximately 85% are singletons. The starting material was peripheral blood, obtained 28 days after the second dose of the MenACWY control vaccine. These receptors originate from an adult who received the MenACWY meningococcal vaccine as a control.

The gene calls are TRBV6-5 and TRBJ2-7; perhaps TRBD1 as D (6 bases). The CDR3 loop spans 14 amino acids. Germline-derived CDR1 and CDR2 are MNHEY and SVGAGI. V lost 0 bases and J lost 7, with 13 bases in between. Written as DNA, the CDR3 is TGTGCCAGCAGTTACTCGATGGGGGCGGAGGAGCAGTACTTC. Its protein is CASSYSMGAEEQYF.

This rearrangement joins TRBV28 to TRBJ2-7; TRBD1 matches 8 bases. Germline V gives CDR1 MDHEN, CDR2 SYDVKM. The ends lost 4 bases at V and 2 bases at J; junction bases unmatched: 13. CDR3 length equals 17 residues. As DNA, the CDR3 is TGTGCCAGCAGTTACGCAAAAGGGACAGGTTTACCCTACGAGCAGTACTTC. It codes for CASSYAKGTGLPYEQYF.

The genes are TRBV7-8 and TRBJ2-7, with D tentatively TRBD2 (5 bases). V lost 5 bases and J lost 1, with 12 bases in between. This CDR3 comprises 14 residues. In germline, CDR1 is SGHVS, CDR2 FQNEAQ. The CDR3 spells CASSVMRASYEQYF. CDR3 nucleotides: TGTGCCAGCAGCGTAATGAGGGCTTCCTACGAGCAGTACTTC.

The CDR3: CASSLRGSDLNTGELFF. The CDR3 DNA reads TGTGCCAGCAGCTTAAGGGGGTCGGATCTGAACACCGGGGAGCTGTTTTTT. The chain uses TRBV9 and TRBJ2-2; D is perhaps TRBD1 (6 bases). Germline V gene data show CDR1 as SGDLS and CDR2 as YYNGEE. The CDR3 is 17 amino acids. Trimming shortened V by 4 bases and J by 1 base, and 17 bases separated the two germline ends. Together with reference TRBV9 and TRBJ2-2, the CDR3 gives the full variable domain: DSGVTQTPKHLITATGQRVTLRCSPRSGDLSVYWYQQSLDQGLQFLIQYYNGEERAKGNILERFSAQQFPDLHSELNLSSLELGDSALYFCASSLRGSDLNTGELFFGEGSRLTVL.

The rearrangement uses TRBV4-2 and TRBJ2-7; TRBD2 matches 14 bases. With 5 bases clipped from V and 9 bases from J, the junction kept 9 bases outside the gene matches. This CDR3 has 15 amino acids. Germline CDR1 LGHNA, CDR2 YNFKEQ. Written as DNA, the CDR3 is TGTGCCAGCAGCACGGGACTAGCGGGAGTGGAGGTGCAGTACTTC. Protein sequence: CASSTGLAGVEVQYF.

CDR3 DNA sequence: TGTGCCAGCAGTCGAGCCGCATCTGAAAATGAGCAGTTCTTC. Its protein product is CASSRAASENEQFF. The chain recombines TRBV7-3 with TRBJ2-1; D is unclear. The V gene's germline CDR1 is SGHTA and CDR2 FQGTGA. V was clipped by 6 bases and J by 7 bases, with 16 bases between them. The CDR3 has 14 amino acids.

V and J are TRBV14 and TRBJ2-2; D is unresolved. Germline lookup yields CDR1 SGHDN and CDR2 FVKESK. V was shortened by 8 bases and J by 10 bases, with 17 bases between the two germline ends. CDR3 size: 13 residues. CDR3 residues: CASSSGLLAELFF. CDR3 DNA: TGTGCCAGCTCCTCGGGCCTACTGGCGGAGCTGTTTTTT. Looking up the rest from reference TRBV14 and TRBJ2-2 gives the full variable domain: EAGVTQFPSHSVIEKGQTVTLRCDPISGHDNLYWYRRVMGKEIKFLLHFVKESKQDESGMPNNRFLAERTGGTYSTLKVQPAELEDSGVYFCASSSGLLAELFFGEGSRLTVL.

The rearrangement uses TRBV28 and TRBJ2-1; D gene uncertain. Germline loops: CDR1 MDHEN, CDR2 SYDVKM. V was clipped by 10 bases and J by 1 base, with 8 bases between them. This CDR3 contains 12 residues. The CDR3 loop reads CAIGPSYNEQFF. The CDR3 nucleotides are TGTGCCATCGGGCCGTCCTACAATGAGCAGTTCTTC.

The chain couples TRBV3-1 (or the pseudogene TRBV3-2) to TRBJ2-1; 10 nucleotides match TRBD2. There are 18 residues in the CDR3. After removal of 4 bases from V and 4 bases from J, the junction contained 13 bases not matched to a gene. Germline-derived CDR1 and CDR2 are LGHDT and YNNKEL (reference sequence). The CDR3 here is CASSLHTSGVELYNEQFF. The CDR3 DNA sequence: TGTGCCAGCAGCCTCCACACTAGCGGGGTTGAGTTGTACAATGAGCAGTTCTTC.

The table lists this clone with a few counts. V usage is TRBV28 and J usage is TRBJ2-1; 10 bases match TRBD1. V lost 5 bases to trimming and J lost 6 bases; unmatched junction nucleotides: 13. Germline V gives CDR1 MDHEN, CDR2 SYDVKM. This CDR3 has 17 amino acids. CDR3 residues: CASSRWDRGSVGNEQFF. The CDR3 bases are TGTGCCAGCAGTCGTTGGGACAGGGGATCTGTCGGCAATGAGCAGTTCTTC. The variable domain in full, completed from reference TRBV28 and TRBJ2-1, reads DVKVTQSSRYLVKRTGEKVFLECVQDMDHENMFWYRQDPGLGLRLIYFSYDVKMKEKGDIPEGYSVSREKKERFSLILESASTNQTSMYLCASSRWDRGSVGNEQFFGPGTRLTVL.

The V call is TRBV24-1, the J call TRBJ2-1; tentatively, D is TRBD1 (5 bases). The CDR3 sequence is 14 residues long. With 3 bases removed from V and 6 bases from J, the gap between germline ends came to 11 bases. Per the germline V gene, CDR1 is KGHDR and CDR2 is SFDVKD. The CDR3 region is CATSDPDRRNEQFF. For the CDR3, the DNA is TGTGCCACCAGTGATCCCGACAGACGCAATGAGCAGTTCTTC.

The genes are TRBV6-5 and TRBJ1-1; possible D gene TRBD1, 6 bases. The V and J ends lost 9 bases and 1 base respectively, with 15 bases between them. This CDR3 is 14 amino acids long. Per the germline V gene, CDR1 is MNHEY and CDR2 is SVGAGI. This CDR3 reads CASTGKWGNTEAFF. The CDR3 bases are TGTGCCAGTACAGGGAAGTGGGGGAACACTGAAGCTTTCTTT.

The table lists this clone with a few counts. V is TRBV4-2 and J is TRBJ2-1; a possible D gene is TRBD2 (6 bases). Between the trimmed V and J ends, which lost 7 bases and 0 bases, there was a span of 13 bases. The CDR3 extends over 15 amino acids. In germline, CDR1 is LGHNA, CDR2 YNFKEQ. The CDR3 region is CASTVAASSYNEQFF. CDR3 bases: TGTGCCAGCACCGTAGCGGCTAGCTCCTACAATGAGCAGTTCTTC.

The chain joins TRBV30 to TRBJ2-5; unclear D gene. The CDR3 consists of 13 residues. Germline V gene sequence: CDR1 GTSNPN, CDR2 SVGIG (reference sequence). Trimming removed 1 base from V and 4 bases from J, with 10 bases in between. The CDR3 DNA follows: TGTGCCTGGAGTGAAGGTGAAGGAGAGACCCAGTACTTC. Translation: CAWSEGEGETQYF.

This rearrangement joins TRBV29-1 to TRBJ1-2, with 7 bases lining up with TRBD1. Per germline, CDR1 SQVTM and CDR2 ANQGSEA. The CDR3 is made up of 12 amino acids. The ends lost 6 bases at V and 2 bases at J; junction bases unmatched: 3. The CDR3 DNA sequence: TGCAGCGTGGGACAGCCCAACTATGGCTACACCTTC. Translation: CSVGQPNYGYTF.

The chain couples TRBV2 to TRBJ2-2; D gene unclear. Trimming pared 2 bases from V and 1 base from J, leaving 8 bases between. From germline, CDR1 is SNHLY and CDR2 FYNNEI. The CDR3 spans 15 residues. In nucleotides, the CDR3 is TGTGCCAGCAGTGAACAGGTTAGGAACACCGGGGAGCTGTTTTTT. Its translation is CASSEQVRNTGELFF.

The rearrangement uses TRBV3-1 (or the pseudogene TRBV3-2) and TRBJ2-1; 12 nucleotides agree with TRBD2. This CDR3 comprises 16 residues. V dropped 0 bases and J dropped 13; count of bases not matched to a gene: 10. Per the germline V gene, CDR1 is LGHDT and CDR2 is YNNKEL (reference sequence). This CDR3 is CASSQDGLAGGPLQFF. The DNA of the CDR3 is TGTGCCAGCAGCCAAGATGGGCTAGCGGGAGGGCCCCTACAGTTCTTC.

This rearrangement joins TRBV19 to TRBJ2-7; 7 bases are a match to TRBD1. The germline V gene encodes CDR1 LNHDA and CDR2 SQIVND (reference sequence). The CDR3 has 14 amino acids. The ends lost 5 bases at V and 4 bases at J; junction bases unmatched: 8. The CDR3 nucleotides are TGTGCCAGTAGTCCTCCGGGACAGCCTTACGAGCAGTACTTC. Its protein product is CASSPPGQPYEQYF.

This rearrangement joins TRBV7-3 to TRBJ2-1; maybe TRBD2 (6 bases). With 4 bases removed from V and 2 bases from J, the gap between germline ends came to 15 bases. The CDR3 totals 16 residues. The germline gives CDR1 SGHTA, CDR2 FQGTGA. The DNA for the CDR3 is TGTGCCAGCAGCTCACAAGCGGAGGGCACCTACAATGAGCAGTTCTTC. Protein sequence: CASSSQAEGTYNEQFF.

This clone has only one observation. The chain recombines TRBV30 with TRBJ1-5; TRBD1 is a possible D gene (5 bases). Trimming cost V 3 bases and J 4 bases, with 10 bases left between them. The germline CDR1 and CDR2 sequences are GTSNPN and SVGIG (reference sequence). There are 13 residues in the CDR3. In nucleotides, the CDR3 is TGTGCCTGGAGGGGGGGGAGAAATCAGCCCCAGCATTTT. Translating it yields CAWRGGRNQPQHF.

This clone showed up just a few times. This chain links TRBV24-1 with TRBJ1-5; D is ambiguous. CDR3 length equals 14 residues. Germline CDR1 reads KGHDR; CDR2 reads SFDVKD. Trimming took 3 bases from V and 3 from J, leaving 8 bases between them. DNA of the CDR3: TGTGCCACCAGTGATGTGACTGTCAATCAGCCCCAGCATTTT. Amino acids: CATSDVTVNQPQHF.

The chain links TRBV7-9 to TRBJ2-3; tentatively, D is TRBD2 (5 bases). Trimming stripped 5 bases from V and 0 bases from J, with 18 bases between. Per germline, CDR1 SEHNR and CDR2 FQNEAQ (reference sequence). This CDR3 is 17 amino acids long. The CDR3 bases are TGTGCCAGCAGCCTCACGATTATCGGCGGGAGCACAGATACGCAGTATTTT. Translating it yields CASSLTIIGGSTDTQYF.

This sequence joins TRBV5-5 and TRBJ2-2, with a tentative D call TRBD1 (6 bases). The CDR3 contains 16 residues. Between the trimmed V and J ends, which lost 5 bases and 5 bases, there was a span of 19 bases. The germline V gene encodes CDR1 SGHKS and CDR2 YYEKEE (reference sequence). In nucleotides, the CDR3 is TGTGCCAGCAGAACCCCAGGGGTAGAAGGAACCGGGGAGCTGTTTTTT. Its translation: CASRTPGVEGTGELFF.

The rearrangement uses TRBV28 and TRBJ2-3, with a weak D call TRBD2 (5 bases). The germline V gene encodes CDR1 MDHEN and CDR2 SYDVKM. The CDR3 runs to 16 residues. Trimming took 1 base from V and 4 from J, leaving 15 bases between them. CDR3 residues: CASSLYASPLADTQYF. DNA for the CDR3: TGTGCCAGCAGTTTATATGCTAGCCCCCTCGCAGATACGCAGTATTTT. Combining the CDR3 with reference TRBV28 and TRBJ2-3 gives the whole variable domain DVKVTQSSRYLVKRTGEKVFLECVQDMDHENMFWYRQDPGLGLRLIYFSYDVKMKEKGDIPEGYSVSREKKERFSLILESASTNQTSMYLCASSLYASPLADTQYFGPGTRLTVL.

This rearrangement joins TRBV30 to TRBJ1-2, with D possibly matching TRBD1 (5 bases). The CDR3 extends over 12 amino acids. Germline values: CDR1 GTSNPN, CDR2 SVGIG (reference sequence). V dropped 4 bases and J dropped 3 bases, with 9 bases sitting between them. CDR3 in DNA: TGTGCCTGGATCGGACAAGACTATGGCTACACCTTC. This sequence encodes CAWIGQDYGYTF.